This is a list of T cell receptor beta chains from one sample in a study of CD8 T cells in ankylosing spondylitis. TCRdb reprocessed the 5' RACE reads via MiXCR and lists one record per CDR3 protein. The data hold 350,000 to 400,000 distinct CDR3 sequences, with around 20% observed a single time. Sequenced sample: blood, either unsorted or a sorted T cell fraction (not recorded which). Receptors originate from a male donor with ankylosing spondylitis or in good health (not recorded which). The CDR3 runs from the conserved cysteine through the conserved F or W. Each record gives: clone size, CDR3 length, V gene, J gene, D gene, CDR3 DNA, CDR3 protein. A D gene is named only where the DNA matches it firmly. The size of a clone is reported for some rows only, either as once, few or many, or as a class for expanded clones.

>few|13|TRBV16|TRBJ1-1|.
TGTGCCAGCAGCCAAGAGAGGGTTACTGAAGCTTTCTTT
CASSQERVTEAFF
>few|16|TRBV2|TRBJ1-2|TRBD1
TGTGCCAGCAGTGAAGACCAGGGGGGGCTGTATGGTGGCTACACCTTC
CASSEDQGGLYGGYTF
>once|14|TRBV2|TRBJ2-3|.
TGTGCCAGCAGTCCGGAAGGGAGCACAGATACGCAGTATTTT
CASSPEGSTDTQYF
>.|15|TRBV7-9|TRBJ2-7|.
TGTGCCAGCAGCTTACCGGGACGGCCGACCTACGAGCAGTACTTC
CASSLPGRPTYEQYF
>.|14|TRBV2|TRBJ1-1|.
TGTGCCAGCAGGGGCACAGTGGAGGAACCTGAAGCTTTCTTT
CASRGTVEEPEAFF
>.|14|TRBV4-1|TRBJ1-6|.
TGCGCCAGCAGCCAGGCTGGGGAACGTTCACCCCTCCACTTT
CASSQAGERSPLHF
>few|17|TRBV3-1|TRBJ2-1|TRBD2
TGTGCCAGCAGCCAAGATCTCGGCGGGGGGGCGAACAATGAGCAGTTCTTC
CASSQDLGGGANNEQFF
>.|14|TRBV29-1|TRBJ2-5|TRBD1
TGCAGCGTAGAAACCGGGACAGGGGGAGAGACCCAGTACTTC
CSVETGTGGETQYF
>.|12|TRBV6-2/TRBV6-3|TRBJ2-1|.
TGTGCCAGCAGACCAGGGACTGGTGAGCAGTTCTTC
CASRPGTGEQFF
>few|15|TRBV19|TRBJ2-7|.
TGTGCCAGTAGTACCCGAAGGGAGGTTACCTACGAGCAGTACTTC
CASSTRREVTYEQYF
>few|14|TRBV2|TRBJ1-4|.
TGTGCCAGCAGGGCCCCCGGGACGGATGAAAACCTGTTTTTT
CASRAPGTDENLFF
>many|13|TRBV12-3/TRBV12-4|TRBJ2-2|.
TGTGCCAGCCAAACCCAAAACACCGGGGAGCTGTTTTTT
CASQTQNTGELFF
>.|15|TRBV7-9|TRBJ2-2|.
TGTGCCAGCAGCCCCCGGCCCCGGGACACCGGGGAGCTGTTTTTT
CASSPRPRDTGELFF
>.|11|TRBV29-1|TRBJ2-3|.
TGCAGCGTTGCAGGGTCAGATACGCAGTATTTT
CSVAGSDTQYF
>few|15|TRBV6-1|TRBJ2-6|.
TGTGCCAGCAGACCCATCCACTCTGGGGCCAACGTCCTGACTTTC
CASRPIHSGANVLTF
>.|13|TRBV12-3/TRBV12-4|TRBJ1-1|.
TGTGCCAGCAGTTTCCGTCCGAACGCTGAAGCTTTCTTT
CASSFRPNAEAFF
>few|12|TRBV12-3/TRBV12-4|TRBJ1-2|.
TGTGCCAGCAGTTTAGAAGGTTTCGGCTACACCTTC
CASSLEGFGYTF
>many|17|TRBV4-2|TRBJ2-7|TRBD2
TGTGCCAGCAGCCAAGTCACCGGGACTAGCGGGGTCCACGAGCAGTACTTC
CASSQVTGTSGVHEQYF
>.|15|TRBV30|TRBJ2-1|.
TGTGCCTGGAGTGTAGGTACCGGGAATTACAATGAGCAGTTCTTC
CAWSVGTGNYNEQFF
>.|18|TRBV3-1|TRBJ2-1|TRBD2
TGTGCCAGCAGCGAATCCGGGACTAGCGGGAACTCCTACAATGAGCAGTTCTTC
CASSESGTSGNSYNEQFF
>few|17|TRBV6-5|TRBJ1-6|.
TGTGCCAGCAGTTACTCGATGGCAGGGGATCTGGGCTCACCCCTCCACTTT
CASSYSMAGDLGSPLHF
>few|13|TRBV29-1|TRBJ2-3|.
TGCAGCGTTGCGGAGGGAGGCACAGATACGCAGTATTTT
CSVAEGGTDTQYF
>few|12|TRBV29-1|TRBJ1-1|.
TGCAGCGTTGATTGGCCGAACACTGAAGCTTTCTTT
CSVDWPNTEAFF
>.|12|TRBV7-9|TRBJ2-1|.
TGTGCCAGCAGCCGCAGCGTACATGAGCAGTTCTTC
CASSRSVHEQFF
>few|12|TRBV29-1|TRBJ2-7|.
TGCAGCGTCAGGGGTCTTAGGTCCGAGCAGTACTTC
CSVRGLRSEQYF
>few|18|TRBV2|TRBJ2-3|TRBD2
TGTGCCAGCGACAGGTTTGCGACTAGCGGGGGGTCCACAGATACGCAGTATTTT
CASDRFATSGGSTDTQYF
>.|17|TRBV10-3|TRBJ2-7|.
TGTGCCATCAGTGACCCCGACGCCATTGGAAGGCACTACGAGCAGTACTTC
CAISDPDAIGRHYEQYF
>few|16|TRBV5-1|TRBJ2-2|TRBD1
TGCGCCAGCAGCTTACGGGGACAGAGGAACACCGGGGAGCTGTTTTTT
CASSLRGQRNTGELFF
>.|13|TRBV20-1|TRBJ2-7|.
TGCAGTGCTCCCCCGGGGGACCTATACGAGCAGTACTTC
CSAPPGDLYEQYF
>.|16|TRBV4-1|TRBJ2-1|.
TGCGCCAGCAGCCAAGATCAGAACTACCCCTCCCATGAGCAGTTCTTC
CASSQDQNYPSHEQFF
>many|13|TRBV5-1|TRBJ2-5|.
TGCGCCAGCAGCTTGGGCGTGGATGAGACCCAGTACTTC
CASSLGVDETQYF
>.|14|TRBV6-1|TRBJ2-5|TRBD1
TGTGCCAGCAGCGGAGGACAGGGGAGGGAGACCCAGTACTTC
CASSGGQGRETQYF
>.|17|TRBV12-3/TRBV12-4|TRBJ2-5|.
TGTGCCAGCAGTGGATCTCTCTCACGCGGGTACCAAGAGACCCAGTACTTC
CASSGSLSRGYQETQYF
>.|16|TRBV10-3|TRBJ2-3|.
TGTGCCATCAGCAAGGGGGGGGCGGGGAACACAGATACGCAGTATTTT
CAISKGGAGNTDTQYF
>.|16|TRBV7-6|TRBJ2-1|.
TGTGCCAGCAGCCCAACAGCCGCGGGTGGGTACAATGAGCAGTTCTTC
CASSPTAAGGYNEQFF